This TCR beta chain stems from a study of blood T cell repertoires in COVID-19. Background on the study: COVID-19 samples, acute and convalescent, were from the United States, Italy and Spain.

Trimming removed 6 bases from V and 9 bases from J; junction bases left unmatched: 2. CDR3 length equals 13 residues. Germline V gives CDR1 MNHEY, CDR2 SVGAGI. In the original analysis: By means of reference gene primer amplification, nucleated cell counts were estimated. Produced via immunoSEQ multiplex PCR; TCRdb's table is partial and in-frame only. V and J calls and clone size come straight from that table; D and trimming were deduced from the DNA. Of approximately 320,000 clones listed, over 85% were seen once; the top ten hold 2.6%. Sequenced: PBMCs or T cells enriched from blood (not recorded which). The TCR was taken from a man between 60 and 70 years old who had recovered from COVID-19. The rearrangement uses TRBV6-5 and TRBJ2-1, with 13 nucleotides matching TRBD2. The CDR3 DNA is TGTGCCAGCAGACTAGCGGGAGGGGGTGAGCAGTTCTTC. Its protein product is CASRLAGGGEQFF.